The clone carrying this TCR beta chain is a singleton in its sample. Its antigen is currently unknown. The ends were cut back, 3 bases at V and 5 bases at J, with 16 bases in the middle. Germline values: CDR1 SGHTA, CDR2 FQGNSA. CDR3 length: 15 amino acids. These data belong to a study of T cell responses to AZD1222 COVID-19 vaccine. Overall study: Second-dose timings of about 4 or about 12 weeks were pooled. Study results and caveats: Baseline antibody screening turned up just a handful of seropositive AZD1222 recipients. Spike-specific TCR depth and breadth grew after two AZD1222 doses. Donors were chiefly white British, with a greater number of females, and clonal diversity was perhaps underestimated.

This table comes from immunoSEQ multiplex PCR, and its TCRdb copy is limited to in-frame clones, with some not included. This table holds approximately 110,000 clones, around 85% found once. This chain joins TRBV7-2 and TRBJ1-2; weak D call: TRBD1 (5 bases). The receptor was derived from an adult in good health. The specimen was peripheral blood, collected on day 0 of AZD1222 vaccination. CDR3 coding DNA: TGTGCCAGCAGCTTGGGGTTGACGGAGGGGTATGGCTACACCTTC. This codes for CASSLGLTEGYGYTF.